This TCR beta chain was captured by sequencing in a study of T cell clonality in common variable immunodeficiency. The study's findings and limits: Reportedly, TCR beta sequences from common variable immunodeficiency showed fewer deletions and N-nucleotide insertions.

This CDR3 contains 16 residues. CDR1 is GTSNPN, CDR2 SVGIG, per germline (reference sequence). V gave up 2 bases and J gave up 6 bases; unmatched junction bases: 6. Only in-frame clones appear in the TCRdb table, and some are missing; sequencing was by immunoSEQ multiplex PCR. The sample was found to contain over 30,000 clones, and every one recurs. In the case of this clone: Its antigen is not known. The sequence runs out 3 residues before the end of the CDR3; the remainder is reconstructed from the germline J gene.

The clonotype was recovered from a human donor with common variable immunodeficiency. What was sequenced was peripheral blood mononuclear cells. The V gene is TRBV30, the J gene TRBJ2-2; TRBD2 agrees at 13 bases. The CDR3 reads CAWSFGTSGNPGELFF. The sequenced CDR3 bases are TGTGCCTGGAGTTTCGGGACTAGCGGGAATCCCGGGGAG.